The sequence of this T cell receptor (beta chain) was determined in a study of shared clonotypes between healthy human individuals. The study, taken as a whole, reports: About 5% of naive CD4 clonotypes were shared across several donors.

This CDR3 is built from 15 residues. V shed 1 base, J shed 6 bases, and the junction held 5 bases outside the gene matches. Per germline, CDR1 SGHRS and CDR2 YFSETQ. How the authors handled the data: Quality scores were absent from the junction-only immunoSEQ sequences, so filtering differed. Using immunoSEQ multiplex PCR, the repertoire was profiled, and TCRdb retains in-frame clones only, with some absent. That table is the source of V, J and clone size, and D and trimming were worked out from the DNA. Among about 1.5 million clones, approximately 98% were seen once, and the ten largest hold about 0.45%. A note on this clone: The antigen remains unidentified.

This chain uses TRBV5-1 with TRBJ2-1; the match to TRBD1 covers 9 bases. The sample taken for sequencing was naive CD4+ T cells sorted from blood. Subset here: CD45RA+ positively selected. The clonotype comes from a young man in good health. CDR3 protein: CASSLQGQGSNEQFF. The DNA of the CDR3 is TGCGCCAGCAGCTTGCAGGGACAGGGAAGCAATGAGCAGTTCTTC.